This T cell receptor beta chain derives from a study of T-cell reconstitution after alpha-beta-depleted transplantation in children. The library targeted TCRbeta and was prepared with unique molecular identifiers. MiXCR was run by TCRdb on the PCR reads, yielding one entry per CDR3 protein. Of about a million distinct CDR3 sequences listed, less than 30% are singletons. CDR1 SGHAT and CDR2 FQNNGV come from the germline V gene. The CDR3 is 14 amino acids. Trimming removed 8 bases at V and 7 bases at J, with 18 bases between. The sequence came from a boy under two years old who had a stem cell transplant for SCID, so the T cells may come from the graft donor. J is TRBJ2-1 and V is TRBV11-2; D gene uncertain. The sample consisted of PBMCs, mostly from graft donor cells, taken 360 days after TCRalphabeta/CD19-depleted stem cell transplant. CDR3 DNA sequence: TGTGCCAGCGCCAGAGGTGTGGCGCCGAATGAGCAGTTCTTC. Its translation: CASARGVAPNEQFF.